These 17 T cell receptor beta chains were sequenced from one sample in a study of blood T cell repertoires in COVID-19. Assay used: immunoSEQ multiplex PCR; TCRdb lists only in-frame clones, some missing. The sample lists about 360,000 clones; around 86% were seen once. Sequencing was done on a sample of peripheral blood. The receptors stem from a human donor in a cohort sampled during active COVID-19.

This clone came up a few times. The chain recombines TRBV6-2 or TRBV6-3 with TRBJ2-3; D perhaps matches TRBD2 (6 bases). Looked up from germline, CDR1 is MNHEY and CDR2 is SVGEGT. V lost 6 bases to trimming and J lost 0 bases, with 10 bases between them. CDR3 size: 14 residues. CDR3 region: CASSTGTSTDTQYF. CDR3 DNA sequence: TGTGCCAGCAGCACCGGGACTAGCACAGATACGCAGTATTTT.

This chain's CDR3 is CAWSVDAQVTGNTIYF. DNA of the CDR3: TGTGCCTGGAGTGTCGACGCCCAGGTTACTGGAAACACCATATATTTT. The J gene is TRBJ1-3, the V gene TRBV30; D unresolved. V lost 0 bases and J 2 bases, leaving 14 bases between the germline ends. This CDR3 contains 16 residues. Germline V gene sequence: CDR1 GTSNPN, CDR2 SVGIG (reference sequence).

This chain connects TRBV5-1 to TRBJ2-2; 8 bases fit TRBD1. After removal of 5 bases from V and 4 bases from J, the junction contained 10 bases not matched to a gene. The CDR3 runs 16 residues. Germline assignment: CDR1 SGHRS and CDR2 YFSETQ. CDR3 bases: TGCGCCAGCAGATCCACCGGGACAGGTAGCACCGGGGAGCTGTTTTTT. Its translation is CASRSTGTGSTGELFF.

V is TRBV12-3 or TRBV12-4 and J is TRBJ1-1, with D unresolved. The CDR3 runs to 12 residues. V dropped 7 bases and J dropped 8 bases, with 14 bases sitting between them. The CDR3 protein is CASTTAGSEAFF. CDR3 nucleotide sequence: TGTGCCAGCACCACGGCGGGGTCCGAAGCTTTCTTT.

CDR3 in DNA: TGCAGCGTTAAGGACACTCCCTCCTACGAGCAGTACTTC. It is translated as CSVKDTPSYEQYF. This rearrangement joins TRBV29-1 to TRBJ2-7; a weak D match, TRBD1 (5 bases). V was cut by 5 bases and J by 0 bases, with 11 bases left in between. The germline gives CDR1 SQVTM, CDR2 ANQGSEA. The CDR3 runs 13 residues.

V gene TRBV4-1 combines with J gene TRBJ2-5, with unresolved D. V lost 0 bases and J lost 5, with 34 bases in between. The CDR3 sequence is 22 residues long. Germline-derived CDR1 and CDR2 are MGHRA and YSYEKL. CDR3 DNA: TGCGCCAGCAGCCAAGAGAACCCCCCCCTCTACCAGAGACACCGTTTTTGGGAGACCCAGTACTTC. As protein: CASSQENPPLYQRHRFWETQYF.

This chain links TRBV30 with TRBJ1-2; possibly TRBD1 for D (5 bases). This CDR3 is 13 amino acids long. Between the trimmed V and J ends, which lost 5 bases and 8 bases, there was a span of 18 bases. Germline values: CDR1 GTSNPN, CDR2 SVGIG (reference sequence). CDR3 sequence reads: CAWGGVEAWGYTF. CDR3 DNA: TGTGCCTGGGGGGGTGTAGAGGCTTGGGGCTACACCTTC.

The chain links TRBV2 to TRBJ2-7, with TRBD2 matching over 7 bases. Germline loops: CDR1 SNHLY, CDR2 FYNNEI. After removal of 7 bases from V and 0 bases from J, the junction contained 12 bases not matched to a gene. The CDR3 has 16 residues. Here the CDR3 DNA reads TGTGCCAGCAAGGGACGGGAGGCACTCTCCTCCTACGAGCAGTACTTC. It translates to CASKGREALSSYEQYF.

The genes are TRBV19 and TRBJ2-1; D is possibly TRBD2 (5 bases). This CDR3 is built from 15 residues. The V gene's germline CDR1 is LNHDA and CDR2 SQIVND (reference sequence). Between the trimmed V and J ends, which lost 10 bases and 2 bases, there was a span of 18 bases. CDR3 sequence reads: CATSNLADPYNEQFF. For the CDR3, the DNA is TGTGCCACCTCGAACCTAGCAGATCCCTACAATGAGCAGTTCTTC.

The chain is built from TRBV29-1 and TRBJ2-5, with 10 bases aligning to TRBD2. Trimming took 8 bases from V and 4 from J; bases not matched to a gene: 10. The CDR3 totals 14 residues. The germline V gene has CDR1 SQVTM and CDR2 ANQGSEA. The CDR3 DNA sequence: TGCAGCTCACGGGGGCTAGCGGGAGCAGAGACCCAGTACTTC. This sequence encodes CSSRGLAGAETQYF.

The table lists this clone with a few counts. The chain has TRBV2 and TRBJ2-5, with 7 bases fitting TRBD1. CDR3 length equals 17 residues. CDR1 SNHLY and CDR2 FYNNEI come from the germline V gene. V shed 3 bases and J 4 bases; nucleotides not matched to a gene: 14. The CDR3 spells CASSDLRKGANVETQYF. In DNA, the CDR3 is TGTGCCAGCAGTGACTTACGTAAGGGGGCGAACGTAGAGACCCAGTACTTC.

The chain links TRBV27 to TRBJ1-6; possible D gene TRBD1, 6 bases. The CDR3 consists of 15 residues. Trimming shortened V by 10 bases and J by 0 bases, and 13 bases separated the two germline ends. CDR1 MNHEY and CDR2 SMNVEV come from the germline V gene (reference sequence). The CDR3 DNA reads TGTGCCAACAAGGGGGGGGGCTCCTATAATTCACCCCTCCACTTT. Translating it yields CANKGGGSYNSPLHF.

The rearrangement joins TRBV24-1 to TRBJ2-3; 8 bases match TRBD2. Germline CDR1 reads KGHDR; CDR2 reads SFDVKD. The CDR3 is 16 amino acids. Trimming cost V 3 bases and J 2 bases; bases outside gene matches: 6. In nucleotides, the CDR3 is TGTGCCACCAGTGATCCTTCGGGAGGGGACACAGATACGCAGTATTTT. Translated: CATSDPSGGDTDTQYF.

V is TRBV28 and J is TRBJ1-2; D gene ambiguous. V was shortened by 6 bases and J by 14 bases, with 10 bases between the two germline ends. The CDR3 loop spans 9 amino acids. CDR1 and CDR2 (germline): MDHEN, SYDVKM. CDR3 sequence reads: CASSLPWTF. The CDR3 bases are TGTGCCAGCAGCCTACCATGGACCTTC.

The J gene is TRBJ2-2, the V gene TRBV5-8, with D possibly being TRBD2 (6 bases). Trimming took off 6 bases at V and 6 bases at J, with 12 bases between the two ends. Germline CDR1 reads SGHTS; CDR2 reads YDEGEE. The CDR3 length is 13 residues. The DNA of the CDR3 is TGTGCCAGCATGACTAGTTTATCCGGGGAGCTGTTTTTT. It yields the protein CASMTSLSGELFF.

The J gene is TRBJ2-1, the V gene TRBV6-1, with D maybe TRBD2 (5 bases). The ends were cut back, 1 base at V and 13 bases at J, with 11 bases in the middle. The germline CDR1 and CDR2 sequences are MNHNS and SASEGT. This CDR3 is built from 12 residues. The CDR3 reads CASSEGTPGQFF. DNA for the CDR3: TGTGCCAGCAGTGAAGGGACTCCAGGCCAGTTCTTC.

There are a few counts of this clone. This chain links TRBV14 with TRBJ1-2; D not certain. The germline V gene encodes CDR1 SGHDN and CDR2 FVKESK. Trimming pared 6 bases from V and 6 bases from J, leaving 14 bases between. The CDR3 runs 13 residues. In DNA form, the CDR3 reads TGTGCCAGCAGACGGACGTGGAGGGATGGCTACACCTTC. Protein: CASRRTWRDGYTF.